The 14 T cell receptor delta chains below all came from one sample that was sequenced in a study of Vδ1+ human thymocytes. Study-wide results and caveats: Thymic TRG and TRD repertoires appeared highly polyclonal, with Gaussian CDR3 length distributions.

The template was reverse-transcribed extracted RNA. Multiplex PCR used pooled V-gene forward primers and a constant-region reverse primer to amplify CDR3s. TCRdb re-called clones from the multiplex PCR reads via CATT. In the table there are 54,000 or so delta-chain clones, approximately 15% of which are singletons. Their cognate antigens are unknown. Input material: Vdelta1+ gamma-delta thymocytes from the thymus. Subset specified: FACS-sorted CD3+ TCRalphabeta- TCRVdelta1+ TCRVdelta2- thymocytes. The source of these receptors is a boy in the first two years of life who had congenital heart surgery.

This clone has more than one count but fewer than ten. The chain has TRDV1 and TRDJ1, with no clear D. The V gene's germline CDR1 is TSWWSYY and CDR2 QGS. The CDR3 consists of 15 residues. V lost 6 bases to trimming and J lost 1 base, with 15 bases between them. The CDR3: CALGPSTPSTDKLIF. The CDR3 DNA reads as TGTGCTCTTGGCCCCTCAACACCGTCCACCGATAAACTCATCTTT.

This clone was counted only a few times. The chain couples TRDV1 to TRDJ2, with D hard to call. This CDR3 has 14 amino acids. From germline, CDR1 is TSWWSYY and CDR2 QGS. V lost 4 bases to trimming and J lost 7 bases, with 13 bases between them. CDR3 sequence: CALGGGGRGAQLFF. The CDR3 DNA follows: TGTGCTCTTGGGGGGGGCGGACGGGGAGCACAACTCTTCTTT.

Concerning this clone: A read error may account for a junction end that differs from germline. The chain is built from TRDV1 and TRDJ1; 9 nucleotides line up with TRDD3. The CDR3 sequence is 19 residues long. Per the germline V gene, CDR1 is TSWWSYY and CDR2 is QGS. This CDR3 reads CALGVLLVRGIPPTDKLIF. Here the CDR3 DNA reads TGTGCTCTGGGGGTCCTACTCGTTAGGGGGATACCCCCGACCGATAAACTCATCTTT.

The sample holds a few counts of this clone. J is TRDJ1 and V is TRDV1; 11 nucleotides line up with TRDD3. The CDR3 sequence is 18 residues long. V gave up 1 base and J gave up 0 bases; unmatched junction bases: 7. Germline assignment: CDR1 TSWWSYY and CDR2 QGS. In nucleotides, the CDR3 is TGTGCTCTTGGGGAACCCCCACTCTGGGGGATACACACCGATAAACTCATCTTT. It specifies CALGEPPLWGIHTDKLIF.

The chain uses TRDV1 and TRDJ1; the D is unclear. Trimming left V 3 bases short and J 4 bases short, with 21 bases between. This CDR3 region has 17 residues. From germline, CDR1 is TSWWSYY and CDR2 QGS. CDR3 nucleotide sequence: TGTGCTCTTGGGGACCGTATTTTGGGCTTGGTGGGCGATAAACTCATCTTT. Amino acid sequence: CALGDRILGLVGDKLIF.

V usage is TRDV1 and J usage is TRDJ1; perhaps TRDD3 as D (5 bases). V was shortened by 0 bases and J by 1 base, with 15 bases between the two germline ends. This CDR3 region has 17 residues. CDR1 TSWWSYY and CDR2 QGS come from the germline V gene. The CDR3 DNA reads TGTGCTCTTGGGGAACTTCTGGGAATGGGAAGCACCGATAAACTCATCTTT. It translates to CALGELLGMGSTDKLIF.

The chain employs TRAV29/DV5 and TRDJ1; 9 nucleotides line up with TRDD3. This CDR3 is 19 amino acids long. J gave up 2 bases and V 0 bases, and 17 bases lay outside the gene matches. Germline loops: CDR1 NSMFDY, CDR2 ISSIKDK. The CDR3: CAASANWWSYLGDTDKLIF. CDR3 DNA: TGTGCAGCAAGCGCGAATTGGTGGTCCTACCTGGGGGATACCGATAAACTCATCTTT.

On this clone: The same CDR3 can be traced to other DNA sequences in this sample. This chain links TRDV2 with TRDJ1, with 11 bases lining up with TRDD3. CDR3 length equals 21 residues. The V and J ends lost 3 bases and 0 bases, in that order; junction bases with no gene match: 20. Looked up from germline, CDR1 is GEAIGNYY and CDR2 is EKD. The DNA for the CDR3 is TGTGCCTGTGACCCCCCTACGGATCTACTGGGGGATAAAAAGTACACCGATAAACTCATCTTT. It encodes CACDPPTDLLGDKKYTDKLIF.

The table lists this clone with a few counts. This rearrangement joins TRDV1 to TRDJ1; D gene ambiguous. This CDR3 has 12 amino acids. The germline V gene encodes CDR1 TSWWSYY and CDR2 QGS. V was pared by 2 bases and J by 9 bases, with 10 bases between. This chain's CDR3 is CALGEIGWELIF. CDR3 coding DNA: TGTGCTCTTGGGGAAATAGGTTGGGAACTCATCTTT.

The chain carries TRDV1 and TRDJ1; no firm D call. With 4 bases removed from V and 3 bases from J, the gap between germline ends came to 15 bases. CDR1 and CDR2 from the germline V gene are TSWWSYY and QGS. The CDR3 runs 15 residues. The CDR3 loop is CALGVPPVKADKLIF. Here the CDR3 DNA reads TGTGCTCTTGGGGTCCCCCCCGTTAAGGCCGATAAACTCATCTTT.

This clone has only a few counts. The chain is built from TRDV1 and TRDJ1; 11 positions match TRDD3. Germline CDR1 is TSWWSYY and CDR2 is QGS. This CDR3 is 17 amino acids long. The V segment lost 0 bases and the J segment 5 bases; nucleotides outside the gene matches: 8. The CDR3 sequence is CALGELLTWGIPDKLIF. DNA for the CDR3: TGTGCTCTTGGGGAACTCCTAACCTGGGGGATACCGGATAAACTCATCTTT.

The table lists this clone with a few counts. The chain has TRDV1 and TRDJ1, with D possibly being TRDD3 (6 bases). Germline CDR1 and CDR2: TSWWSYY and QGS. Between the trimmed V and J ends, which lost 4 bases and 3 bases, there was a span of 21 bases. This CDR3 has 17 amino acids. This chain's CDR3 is CALGATRGTPFADKLIF. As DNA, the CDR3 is TGTGCTCTTGGGGCCACCAGGGGGACACCTTTCGCCGATAAACTCATCTTT.

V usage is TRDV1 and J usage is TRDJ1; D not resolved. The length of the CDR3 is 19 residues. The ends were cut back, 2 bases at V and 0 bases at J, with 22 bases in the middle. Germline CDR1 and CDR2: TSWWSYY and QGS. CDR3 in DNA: TGTGCTCTTGGGGAATCGACGCTTCTTAGTACTGAGGACACCGATAAACTCATCTTT. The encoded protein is CALGESTLLSTEDTDKLIF.

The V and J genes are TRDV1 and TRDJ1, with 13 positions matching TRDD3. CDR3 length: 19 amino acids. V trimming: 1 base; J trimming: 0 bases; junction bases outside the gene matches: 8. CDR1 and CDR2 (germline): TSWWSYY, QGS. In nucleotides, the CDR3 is TGTGCTCTTGGGGAACCTTCACTGGGGGATACGCCTTACACCGATAAACTCATCTTT. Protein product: CALGEPSLGDTPYTDKLIF.